Shown below are 24 T cell receptor beta chains from a single sample sequenced in a study of CD8 T cells in Susac syndrome. RNA totalling 0.5 to 1 ug underwent reverse transcription with random hexamers. TCRdb re-called the immunoSEQ multiplex PCR reads with MiXCR, one entry per CDR3 protein. The table lists approximately 100,000 distinct CDR3 sequences, around 92% of them singletons. Sequencing was carried out using CD8+ T cells from PBMCs. These receptors were collected from a human donor in good health.

A single count supports this clonotype. This sequence joins TRBV5-1 and TRBJ1-2, with TRBD1 as a possible D gene (6 bases). Germline V gene data show CDR1 as SGHRS and CDR2 as YFSETQ. V was shortened by 7 bases and J by 7 bases, with 20 bases between the two germline ends. The CDR3 spans 14 residues. The CDR3 DNA follows: TGCGCCAGCGGAGTACGAACAGGGTTCGGTGGCTACACCTTC. It codes for CASGVRTGFGGYTF.

The chain employs TRBV15 and TRBJ2-5, with a weak D call TRBD2 (5 bases). V was shortened by 5 bases and J by 5 bases, with 15 bases between the two germline ends. CDR1 is LNHNV and CDR2 is YYDKDF in the germline V gene (reference sequence). The CDR3 loop spans 14 amino acids. CDR3 residues: CATSVSGRGETQYF. The CDR3 region has the DNA TGTGCCACCAGCGTGAGCGGTCGAGGGGAGACCCAGTACTTC.

The rearrangement links TRBV30 to TRBJ2-2, with TRBD2 identical over 9 bases. V was pared by 3 bases and J by 0 bases, with 2 bases of the junction left unmatched. The CDR3 spans 15 residues. The germline V gene has CDR1 GTSNPN and CDR2 SVGIG (reference sequence). The CDR3 bases are TGTGCCTGGAGGGGACTAGCAACGAACACCGGGGAGCTGTTTTTT. Protein sequence: CAWRGLATNTGELFF.

The chain is built from TRBV21-1 and TRBJ1-5; TRBD1 is the table's D call and was not checked against the DNA. TRBV21-1 is labeled a pseudogene. The CDR3 sequence is 15 residues long. The CDR3 loop is CASSIRTGVNQPQHF. The CDR3 DNA follows: TGTGCCAGCAGCATCCGGACAGGGGTTAATCAGCCCCAGCATTTT.

V and J are TRBV20-1 and TRBJ2-1, with 13 bases that match TRBD2. Germline V CDR1 and CDR2: DFQATT, SNEGSKA (reference sequence). The CDR3 runs to 16 residues. V shed 1 base and J 1 base; nucleotides not matched to a gene: 1. The CDR3 spells CSARVLAGGSYNEQFF. The CDR3 nucleotides read TGCAGTGCTAGAGTACTAGCGGGAGGGTCCTACAATGAGCAGTTCTTC.

V is TRBV7-2 and J is TRBJ1-1; D not resolved. The CDR3 covers 12 residues. Trimming removed 2 bases from V and 5 bases from J, with 6 bases in between. CDR1 and CDR2 from the germline V gene are SGHTA and FQGNSA. Here the CDR3 reads CASSLRVTEAFF. The CDR3, as DNA: TGTGCCAGCAGCTTACGGGTGACTGAAGCTTTCTTT.

The chain has TRBV25-1 and TRBJ1-5; possibly TRBD1 for D (6 bases). This CDR3 is built from 12 residues. Trimming pared 9 bases from V and 8 bases from J, leaving 14 bases between. Germline CDR1 MGHDK, CDR2 SYGVNS. For the CDR3, the DNA is TGTGCCAGTCAGGGGTTCGGAAAGCCCCAGCATTTT. It is translated as CASQGFGKPQHF.

The chain is built from TRBV6-2 or TRBV6-3 and TRBJ2-7, with 11 bases aligning to TRBD2. This CDR3 is built from 14 residues. The trim removed 10 bases at V and 1 base at J, leaving 6 bases unmatched. Germline CDR1 is MNHEY and CDR2 is SVGEGT. CDR3 sequence: CATWRTSGSYEQYF. DNA of the CDR3: TGTGCCACCTGGAGGACTAGCGGGTCCTACGAGCAGTACTTC.

The V call is TRBV5-1, the J call TRBJ2-1, with D tentatively TRBD1 (6 bases). The germline CDR1 and CDR2 sequences are SGHRS and YFSETQ. V gave up 3 bases and J gave up 7 bases, with 14 bases separating them. This CDR3 region has 14 residues. This chain's CDR3 is CASSSGTPMNEQFF. The CDR3 DNA follows: TGCGCCAGCAGCTCCGGGACACCGATGAATGAGCAGTTCTTC.

The V gene is TRBV5-6, the J gene TRBJ1-1; 9 bases align to TRBD1. There are 14 residues in the CDR3. The V segment lost 6 bases and the J segment 5 bases; nucleotides outside the gene matches: 8. Germline V gene data show CDR1 as SGHDT and CDR2 as YYEEEE. The CDR3 coding sequence is TGTGCCAGCAAAAGAGACAGGGGGGGGACTGAAGCTTTCTTT. This sequence encodes CASKRDRGGTEAFF.

The chain joins TRBV11-2 to TRBJ2-4; TRBD1 aligns across 8 bases. The CDR3 is 23 amino acids. Losses at the gene ends were 1 base for V and 2 bases for J; bases not matched to a gene: 25. Germline loops: CDR1 SGHAT, CDR2 FQNNGV. CDR3 residues: CASSLVPWIGQGDPMAPKNIQYF. The CDR3 DNA follows: TGTGCCAGCAGCTTAGTCCCCTGGATTGGACAGGGAGACCCAATGGCCCCCAAAAACATTCAGTACTTC.

This clonotype turned up a few times. V gene TRBV7-2 combines with J gene TRBJ2-7, with D maybe TRBD2 (6 bases). Germline V CDR1 and CDR2: SGHTA, FQGNSA. The CDR3 extends over 15 amino acids. Trimming left V 4 bases short and J 0 bases short, with 13 bases between. This CDR3 reads CASSSGGASSYEQYF. CDR3 nucleotide sequence: TGTGCCAGCAGCTCGGGCGGGGCGAGCTCCTACGAGCAGTACTTC. The full variable domain, rest sourced from reference TRBV7-2 and TRBJ2-7, is GAGVSQSPSNKVTEKGKDVELRCDPISGHTALYWYRQSLGQGLEFLIYFQGNSAPDKSGLPSDRFSAERTGGSVSTLTIQRTQQEDSAVYLCASSSGGASSYEQYFGPGTRLTVT.

The chain links TRBV2 to TRBJ1-1; 7 nucleotides align to TRBD1. Looked up from germline, CDR1 is SNHLY and CDR2 is FYNNEI. This CDR3 spans 15 amino acids. The V segment lost 7 bases and the J segment 3 bases; nucleotides outside the gene matches: 11. The CDR3 loop is CASTEGPGQYTEAFF. In DNA form, the CDR3 reads TGTGCCAGCACCGAGGGACCGGGACAGTACACTGAAGCTTTCTTT. Complete variable domain (other parts from reference TRBV2 and TRBJ1-1): EPEVTQTPSHQVTQMGQEVILRCVPISNHLYFYWYRQILGQKVEFLVSFYNNEISEKSEIFDDQFSVERPDGSNFTLKIRSTKLEDSAMYFCASTEGPGQYTEAFFGQGTRLTVV.

V and J are TRBV7-2 and TRBJ2-7; TRBD2 might be the D (6 bases). The V end lost 1 base, the J end lost 4 bases, and 14 bases lay between the germline ends. The CDR3 covers 15 residues. Per the germline V gene, CDR1 is SGHTA and CDR2 is FQGNSA. DNA of the CDR3: TGTGCCAGCAGCTTAGAGGGCGGGGTGGATTACGAGCAGTACTTC. This codes for CASSLEGGVDYEQYF.

The chain links TRBV28 to TRBJ2-7, with TRBD2 identical over 11 bases. With 3 bases clipped from V and 3 bases from J, the junction kept 4 bases outside the gene matches. This CDR3 region has 15 residues. Germline CDR1 and CDR2: MDHEN and SYDVKM. The CDR3 sequence: CASSLASGRNYEQYF. As DNA, the CDR3 is TGTGCCAGCAGTTTGGCTAGCGGGAGGAACTACGAGCAGTACTTC.

The genes are TRBV7-2 and TRBJ1-2; D is unresolved. Trimming took 1 base from V and 3 from J, leaving 9 bases between them. This CDR3 contains 14 residues. The germline CDR1 and CDR2 sequences are SGHTA and FQGNSA. The CDR3 DNA reads TGTGCCAGCAGCTTAGACTTGGCAGACTATGGCTACACCTTC. Its protein is CASSLDLADYGYTF. The full variable domain, its missing parts supplied by reference TRBV7-2 and TRBJ1-2, is GAGVSQSPSNKVTEKGKDVELRCDPISGHTALYWYRQSLGQGLEFLIYFQGNSAPDKSGLPSDRFSAERTGGSVSTLTIQRTQQEDSAVYLCASSLDLADYGYTFGSGTRLTVV.

The CDR3 here is CASSLVRSTGELFF. The CDR3 DNA reads TGTGCCAGCAGCTTAGTAAGGTCAACCGGGGAGCTGTTTTTT. The chain uses TRBV7-2 and TRBJ2-2; D uncertain. Germline CDR1 SGHTA, CDR2 FQGNSA. V shed 1 base and J shed 5 bases, with 8 bases lying between them. The CDR3 runs 14 residues.

The chain uses TRBV12-3 or TRBV12-4 and TRBJ1-5; D gene unclear. V was cut by 2 bases and J by 5 bases, with 13 bases left in between. The CDR3 length is 15 residues. The CDR3 sequence: CASSLKIGGYQPQHF. Here the CDR3 DNA reads TGTGCCAGCAGTTTAAAAATCGGTGGCTATCAGCCCCAGCATTTT.

The CDR3 nucleotides read TGTGCCTGGAGTGGATCGACGGGCTTCCACGAGCAGTACTTC. This codes for CAWSGSTGFHEQYF. The chain has TRBV30 and TRBJ2-7; D is ambiguous. Trimming removed 1 base at V and 5 bases at J, with 15 bases between. From germline, CDR1 is GTSNPN and CDR2 SVGIG (reference sequence). The CDR3 length is 14 residues.

The chain is built from TRBV6-2 or TRBV6-3 and TRBJ2-6; D unresolved. Germline-derived CDR1 and CDR2 are MNHEY and SVGEGT. V was cut by 7 bases and J by 0 bases, with 4 bases left in between. This CDR3 spans 13 amino acids. CDR3: CASNLSGANVLTF. CDR3 in DNA: TGTGCCAGCAACCTCTCTGGGGCCAACGTCCTGACTTTC.

V gene TRBV5-1 combines with J gene TRBJ2-5, with a tentative D call TRBD2 (5 bases). Germline V lookup: CDR1 SGHRS, CDR2 YFSETQ. The length of the CDR3 is 14 residues. Trimming took 3 bases from V and 0 from J, leaving 9 bases between them. This CDR3 reads CASSWLDYQETQYF. CDR3 sequence (DNA): TGCGCCAGCAGCTGGTTGGACTACCAAGAGACCCAGTACTTC.

The gene calls are TRBV20-1 and TRBJ2-7; tentatively, D is TRBD2 (5 bases). The CDR3 is made up of 13 amino acids. With 2 bases removed from V and 4 bases from J, the gap between germline ends came to 12 bases. Germline V gene lookup returns CDR1 DFQATT and CDR2 SNEGSKA (reference sequence). The CDR3 coding sequence is TGCAGTGCTAGACCTCTAAGCGGTTACGAGCAGTACTTC. Its translation: CSARPLSGYEQYF.

The V call is TRBV6-6, the J call TRBJ2-1; D may be TRBD2 (5 bases). Trimming took 2 bases from V and 5 from J, leaving 10 bases between them. CDR3 size: 14 residues. Germline V gives CDR1 MNHNY, CDR2 SVGAGI (reference sequence). CDR3 residues: CASSYNPTNNEQFF. CDR3 coding DNA: TGTGCCAGCAGTTACAACCCGACTAACAATGAGCAGTTCTTC.

The CDR3 reads CASSWRGEHGETQYF. CDR3 coding DNA: TGTGCCAGCAGCTGGCGCGGGGAACACGGAGAGACCCAGTACTTC. The chain is built from TRBV7-2 and TRBJ2-5; TRBD2 is a possible D gene (6 bases). CDR3 length: 15 amino acids. Trimming shortened V by 4 bases and J by 4 bases, and 16 bases separated the two germline ends. In germline, CDR1 is SGHTA, CDR2 FQGNSA.